This T cell receptor beta chain was captured in a study of neurological immune-mediated disorders. Whole-study findings and limits: The absence of shared CDR3 amino acid sequences among expanded clones across subjects suggests private repertoires in all groups. The most TCR clonal expansion was seen in HTLV-1-associated myelopathy, and the least was seen in multiple sclerosis, which fell below healthy controls.

Sorted libraries were made with about 1 million CD4+ or CD8+ T cells. This CDR3 comprises 16 residues. Germline V lookup: CDR1 LGHDT, CDR2 YNNKEL (reference sequence). V dropped 1 base and J dropped 3 bases, with 14 bases sitting between them. The cDNA was synthesized by means of template-switch 5'RACE, which was carried out with 10-nucleotide random UMIs. TCRdb independently ran MiXCR on the 5' RACE reads; one entry per CDR3 protein. The top ten clones hold roughly 3.5% of a sample with around 38,000 distinct CDR3 sequences, roughly 15% of them seen once. This clonotype has at least ten counts. What it binds is not known.

This receptor was taken from a woman aged 55-69 years with HTLV-1-associated myelopathy (HAM/TSP). V gene TRBV3-1 combines with J gene TRBJ2-3; maybe TRBD1 (6 bases). Sequencing was performed on CD4+ T cells from blood. The CDR3 DNA follows: TGTGCCAGCAGCCAAGGAGTGGGGGCCGTTACAGATACGCAGTATTTT. It codes for CASSQGVGAVTDTQYF.